The sequence of this T cell receptor beta chain was determined in a study of blood T cells in healthy people across ages. Through a sample-barcoded 5' primer and a J-beta primer mix, a second PCR was run for about 6 to 11 cycles. TCRdb passed the 5' RACE reads through MiXCR, listing each CDR3 protein once. The sample holds roughly 830,000 distinct CDR3 sequences, around 68% seen once. Researchers isolated at least 6.5 million PBMCs per sample. The sequence came from a man under 40 in good health. Sequencing was done on a sample of blood.

The CDR3 sequence: CASSRNPSTGSTEAFF. In nucleotides, the CDR3 is TGTGCCAGCAGTCGAAACCCTTCAACGGGGTCCACTGAAGCTTTCTTT. The rearrangement uses TRBV12-3 or TRBV12-4 and TRBJ1-1, with no clear D. This CDR3 is 16 amino acids long. V was clipped by 5 bases and J by 4 bases, with 20 bases between them.